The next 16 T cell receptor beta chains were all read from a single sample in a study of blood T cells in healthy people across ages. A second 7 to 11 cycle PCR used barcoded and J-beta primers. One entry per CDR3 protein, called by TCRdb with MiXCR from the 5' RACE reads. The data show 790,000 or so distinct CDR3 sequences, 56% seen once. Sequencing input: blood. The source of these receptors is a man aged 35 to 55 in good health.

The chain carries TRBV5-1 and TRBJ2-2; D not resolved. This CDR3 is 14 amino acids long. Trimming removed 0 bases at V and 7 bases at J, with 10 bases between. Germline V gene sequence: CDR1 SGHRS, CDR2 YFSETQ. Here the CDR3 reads CASSLGLTIGELFF. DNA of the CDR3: TGCGCCAGCAGCTTGGGATTAACGATCGGGGAGCTGTTTTTT.

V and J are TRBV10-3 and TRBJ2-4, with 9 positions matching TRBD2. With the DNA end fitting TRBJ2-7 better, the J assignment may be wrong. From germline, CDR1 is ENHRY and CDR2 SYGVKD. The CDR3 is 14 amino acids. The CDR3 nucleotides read TGTGCCACCGCGGAGAGGCGGGAGGGCTACGAGCAGTACTTC. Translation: CATAERREGYEQYF.

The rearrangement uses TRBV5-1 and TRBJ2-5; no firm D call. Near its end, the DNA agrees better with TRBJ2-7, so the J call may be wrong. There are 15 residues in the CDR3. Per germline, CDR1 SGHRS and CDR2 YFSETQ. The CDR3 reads CASSLPTEPPYEQYF. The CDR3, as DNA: TGCGCCAGCAGCTTGCCCACCGAGCCCCCCTACGAGCAGTACTTC.

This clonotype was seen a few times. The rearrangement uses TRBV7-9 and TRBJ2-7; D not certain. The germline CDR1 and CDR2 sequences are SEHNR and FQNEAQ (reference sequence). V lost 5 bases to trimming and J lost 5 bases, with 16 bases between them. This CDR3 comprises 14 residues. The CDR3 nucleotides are TGTGCCAGCAGCGTCGCCGCAGGATCCGACGAGCAGTACTTC. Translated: CASSVAAGSDEQYF.

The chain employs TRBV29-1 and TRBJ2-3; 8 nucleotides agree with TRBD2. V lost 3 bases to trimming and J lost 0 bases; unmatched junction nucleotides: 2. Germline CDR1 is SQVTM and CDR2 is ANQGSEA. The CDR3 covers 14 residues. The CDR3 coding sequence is TGCAGCGTTGACGTAGCGGGGAGCACAGATACGCAGTATTTT. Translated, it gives CSVDVAGSTDTQYF.

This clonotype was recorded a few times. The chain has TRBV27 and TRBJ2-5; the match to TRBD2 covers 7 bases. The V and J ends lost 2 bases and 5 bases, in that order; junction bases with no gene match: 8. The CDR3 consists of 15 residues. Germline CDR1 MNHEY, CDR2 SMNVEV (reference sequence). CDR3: CASSLGEGRAETQYF. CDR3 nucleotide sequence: TGTGCCAGCAGTTTAGGGGAGGGAAGGGCGGAGACCCAGTACTTC.

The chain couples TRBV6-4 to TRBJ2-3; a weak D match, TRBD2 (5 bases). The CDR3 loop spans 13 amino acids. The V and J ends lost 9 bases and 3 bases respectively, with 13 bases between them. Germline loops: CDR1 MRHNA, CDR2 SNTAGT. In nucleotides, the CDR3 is TGTGCCAGTAGCATGGACTTGACAGATACGCAGTATTTT. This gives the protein CASSMDLTDTQYF.

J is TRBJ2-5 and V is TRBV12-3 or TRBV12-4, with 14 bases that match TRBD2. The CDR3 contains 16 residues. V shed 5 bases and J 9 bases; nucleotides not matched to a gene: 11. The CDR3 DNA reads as TGTGCCAGCAGTGCCGGGGGACTAGCGGGGGACTGGGCCCAGTACTTC. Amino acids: CASSAGGLAGDWAQYF.

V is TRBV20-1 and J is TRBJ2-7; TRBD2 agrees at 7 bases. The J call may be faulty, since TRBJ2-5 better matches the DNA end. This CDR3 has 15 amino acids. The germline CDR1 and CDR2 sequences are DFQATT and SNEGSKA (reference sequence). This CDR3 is CSARDPAGSRETQYF. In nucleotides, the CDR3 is TGCAGTGCTAGAGATCCAGCGGGATCGCGGGAGACCCAGTACTTC.

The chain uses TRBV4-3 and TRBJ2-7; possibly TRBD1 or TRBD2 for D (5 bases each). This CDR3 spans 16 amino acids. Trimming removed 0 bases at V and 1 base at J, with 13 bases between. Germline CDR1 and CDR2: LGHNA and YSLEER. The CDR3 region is CASSQDLGTESYEQYF. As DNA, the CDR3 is TGCGCCAGCAGCCAAGATTTGGGGACGGAATCCTACGAGCAGTACTTC.

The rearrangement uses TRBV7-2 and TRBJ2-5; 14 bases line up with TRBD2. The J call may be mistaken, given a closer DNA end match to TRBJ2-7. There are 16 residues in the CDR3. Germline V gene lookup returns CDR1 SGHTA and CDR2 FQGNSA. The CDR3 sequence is CASSLGGLAGVNEQYF. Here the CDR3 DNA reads TGTGCCAGCAGCTTAGGGGGACTAGCGGGGGTTAACGAGCAGTACTTC.

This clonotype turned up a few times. CDR3 loop: CASSSRRDRRLNQPQHF. CDR3 DNA sequence: TGTGCCAGCAGCTCTCGTAGGGACAGGAGACTGAATCAGCCCCAGCATTTT. This sequence joins TRBV7-9 and TRBJ1-5; 8 positions match TRBD1. The J segment lost 4 bases and the V segment lost 4 bases, leaving 12 bases of the junction unmatched. The germline V gene encodes CDR1 SEHNR and CDR2 FQNEAQ (reference sequence). The length of the CDR3 is 17 residues. Together with reference TRBV7-9 and TRBJ1-5, the CDR3 gives the full variable domain: DTGVSQNPRHKITKRGQNVTFRCDPISEHNRLYWYRQTLGQGPEFLTYFQNEAQLEKSRLLSDRFSAERPKGSFSTLEIQRTEQGDSAMYLCASSSRRDRRLNQPQHFGDGTRLSIL.

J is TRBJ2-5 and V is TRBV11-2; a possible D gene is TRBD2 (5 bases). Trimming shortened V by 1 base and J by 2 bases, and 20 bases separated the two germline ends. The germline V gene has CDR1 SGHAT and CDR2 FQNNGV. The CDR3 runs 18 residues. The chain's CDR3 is CASSLGVATVRIQETQYF. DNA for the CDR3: TGTGCCAGCAGCTTAGGAGTAGCGACCGTAAGAATACAAGAGACCCAGTACTTC.

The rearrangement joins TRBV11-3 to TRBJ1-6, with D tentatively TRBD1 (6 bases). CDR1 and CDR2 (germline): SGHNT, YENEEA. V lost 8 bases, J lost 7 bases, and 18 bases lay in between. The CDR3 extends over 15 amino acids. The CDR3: CASSPVGDKNSPLHF. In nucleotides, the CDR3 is TGTGCCAGCTCCCCGGTGGGGGACAAGAATTCACCCCTCCACTTT.

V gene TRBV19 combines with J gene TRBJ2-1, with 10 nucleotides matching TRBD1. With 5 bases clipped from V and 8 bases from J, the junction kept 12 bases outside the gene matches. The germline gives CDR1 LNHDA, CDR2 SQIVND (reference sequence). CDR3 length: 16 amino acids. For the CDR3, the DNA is TGTGCCAGTAGTTTCGTTCGGGGACAGGGGCTCGATGAGCAGTTCTTC. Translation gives CASSFVRGQGLDEQFF.

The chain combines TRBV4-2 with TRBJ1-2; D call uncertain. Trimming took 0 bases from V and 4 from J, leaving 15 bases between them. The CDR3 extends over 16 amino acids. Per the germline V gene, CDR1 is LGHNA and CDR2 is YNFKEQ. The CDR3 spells CASSQDLNRNFYGYTF. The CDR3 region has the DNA TGTGCCAGCAGCCAAGATCTTAACAGAAATTTCTATGGCTACACCTTC.